This record concerns one T cell receptor (beta chain) sequence. The antigen remains undetermined. These data are taken from a study of glioma-infiltrating T cells after dendritic cell vaccination. Turning to the study itself: Patients received autologous tumor lysate-pulsed dendritic cell vaccination between about 2003 and 2013. Study findings and constraints: Only a small number of patients had complete blood and tumor samples. Higher pretreatment TIL content predicted longer progression-free time and survival.

Clones were read by immunoSEQ multiplex PCR, and TCRdb kept only the in-frame ones, dropping some. The sample lists tens of thousands of clones, approximately 83% occurring once. The material sequenced was blood, taken before dendritic cell vaccination. The receptor's source is a human donor with glioblastoma.

CDR3 coding DNA: TGTGCCAGCAGCCAAGAGCGGGAATCTGTAGATACGCAGTATTTT. This gives the protein CASSQERESVDTQYF. J is TRBJ2-3 and V is TRBV4-2, with D maybe TRBD2 (6 bases). Between the trimmed V and J ends, which lost 0 bases and 5 bases, there was a span of 12 bases. Germline CDR1 LGHNA, CDR2 YNFKEQ. This CDR3 is built from 15 residues.